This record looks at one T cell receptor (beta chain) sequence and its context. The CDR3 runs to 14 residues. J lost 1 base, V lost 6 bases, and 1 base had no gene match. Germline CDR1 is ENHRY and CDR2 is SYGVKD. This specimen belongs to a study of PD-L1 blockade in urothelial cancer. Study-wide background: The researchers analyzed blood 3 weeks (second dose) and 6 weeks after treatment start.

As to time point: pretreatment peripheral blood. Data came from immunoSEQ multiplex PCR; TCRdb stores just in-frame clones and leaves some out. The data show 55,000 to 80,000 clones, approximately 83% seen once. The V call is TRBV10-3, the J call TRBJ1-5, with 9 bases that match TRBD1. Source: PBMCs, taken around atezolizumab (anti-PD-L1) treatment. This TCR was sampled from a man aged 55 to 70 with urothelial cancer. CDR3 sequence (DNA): TGTGCCATCAGGGGACAGGGAAGCAATCAGCCCCAGCATTTT. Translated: CAIRGQGSNQPQHF.